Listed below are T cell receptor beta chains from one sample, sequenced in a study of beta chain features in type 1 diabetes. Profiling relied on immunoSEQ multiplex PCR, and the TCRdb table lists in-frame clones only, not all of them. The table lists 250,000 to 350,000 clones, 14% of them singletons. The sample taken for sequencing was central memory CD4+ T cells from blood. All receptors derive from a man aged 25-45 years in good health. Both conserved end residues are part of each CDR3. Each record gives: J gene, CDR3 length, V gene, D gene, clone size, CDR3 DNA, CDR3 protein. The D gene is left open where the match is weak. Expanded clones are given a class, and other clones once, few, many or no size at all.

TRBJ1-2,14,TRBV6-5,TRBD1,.,TGTGCCAGCATACAGGGGGCGCGGGGCTATGGCTACACCTTC,CASIQGARGYGYTF
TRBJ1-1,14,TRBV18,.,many,TGTGCCAGCTCACCCGGAAAACTTACGGGCGAAGCTTTCTTT,CASSPGKLTGEAFF
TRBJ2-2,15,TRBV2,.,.,TGTGCCAGCAGTGAATGGGGTTCTAACACCGGGGAGCTGTTTTTT,CASSEWGSNTGELFF
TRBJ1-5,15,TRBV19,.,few,TGTGCCAGTAGTATAGTTGTCAGGGGCAATCAGCCCCAGCATTTT,CASSIVVRGNQPQHF
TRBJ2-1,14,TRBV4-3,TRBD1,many,TGCGCCAGCAGCCAATCGACAGGGGACCAAATCCGGTTCTTC,CASSQSTGDQIRFF
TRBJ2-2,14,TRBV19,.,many,TGTGCCAGTAGTATCGGCTGGAACACCGGGGAGCTGTTTTTT,CASSIGWNTGELFF
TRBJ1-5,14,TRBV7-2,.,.,TGTGCCAGCAGCTTAAGGGACGGAGATCAGCCCCAGCATTTT,CASSLRDGDQPQHF
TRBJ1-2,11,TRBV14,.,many,TGTGCCAGCAGCCAGGATTATGGCTACACCTTC,CASSQDYGYTF
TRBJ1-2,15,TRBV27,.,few,TGTGCCAGCAGTTTATCTAGAGGGAGGATAGGGGGCTACACCTTC,CASSLSRGRIGGYTF
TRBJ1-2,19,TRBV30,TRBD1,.,TGTGCCTGGAGGGACAGGGGGCCTAACGGCCTTCCTATTGGCTATGGCTACACCTTC,CAWRDRGPNGLPIGYGYTF
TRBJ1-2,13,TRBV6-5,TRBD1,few,TGTGCCAGTCGGACAGGGACGAACTATGGCTACACCTTC,CASRTGTNYGYTF
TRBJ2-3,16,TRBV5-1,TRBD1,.,TGCGCCAGCAGCTGGAGACAGGGCGGTGCGACAGATACGCAGTATTTT,CASSWRQGGATDTQYF
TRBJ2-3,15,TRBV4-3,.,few,TGCGCCAGCAGCTCCCGGACACTACGCACAGATACGCAGTATTTT,CASSSRTLRTDTQYF
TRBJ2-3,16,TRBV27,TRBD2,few,TGTGCCAGCAGTGCCCTAGCGGGAGGGACCACAGATACGCAGTATTTT,CASSALAGGTTDTQYF
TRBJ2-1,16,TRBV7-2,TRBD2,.,TGTGCCAGCAGCTCCACCTCTAGCGGGAAGCGCGCGGAGCAGTTCTTC,CASSSTSSGKRAEQFF
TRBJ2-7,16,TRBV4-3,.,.,TGCGCCAGCAGCCAAGATTTGAGTGTCGTATTCGACGAGCAGTACTTC,CASSQDLSVVFDEQYF
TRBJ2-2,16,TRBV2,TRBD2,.,TGTGCCAGCAGGCCGACTAGCGGGGGGGCCCCCGGGGAGCTGTTTTTT,CASRPTSGGAPGELFF
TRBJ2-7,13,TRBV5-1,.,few,TGCGCCAGCAGCGCTGGTGGCGCCGTGGAGCAGTACTTC,CASSAGGAVEQYF
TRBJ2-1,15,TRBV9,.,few,TGTGCCAGCAGCCAAGCCCTACTAGTGAACAATGAGCAGTTCTTC,CASSQALLVNNEQFF
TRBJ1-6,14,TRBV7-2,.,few,TGTGCCAGCAGCACCCGCCGGGACCCTGGACCCCTCCACTTT,CASSTRRDPGPLHF
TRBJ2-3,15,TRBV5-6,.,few,TGTGCCAGCAGCTTGGGGGCGGCTAGCACAGATACGCAGTATTTT,CASSLGAASTDTQYF
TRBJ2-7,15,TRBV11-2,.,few,TGTGCCAGCAGCTCATCAGTACAGGCCGCCTACGAGCAGTACTTC,CASSSSVQAAYEQYF
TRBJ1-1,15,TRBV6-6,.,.,TGTGCCAGCAGAGCGGCTAAGGGGGAGAACACTGAAGCTTTCTTT,CASRAAKGENTEAFF
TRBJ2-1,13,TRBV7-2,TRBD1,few,TGTGCCAGCAGACGGGACAGCTACAATGAGCAGTTCTTC,CASRRDSYNEQFF
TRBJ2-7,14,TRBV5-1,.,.,TGCGCCAGCAGCTTGTCTGGGCTGCCCTACGAGCAGTACTTC,CASSLSGLPYEQYF
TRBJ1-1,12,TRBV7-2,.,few,TGTGCCAGCAGCCCTAGCCGGCCTGAAGCTTTCTTT,CASSPSRPEAFF
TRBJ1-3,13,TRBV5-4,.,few,TGTGCCAGCCGCGAATCGGCTGGAAACACCATATATTTT,CASRESAGNTIYF